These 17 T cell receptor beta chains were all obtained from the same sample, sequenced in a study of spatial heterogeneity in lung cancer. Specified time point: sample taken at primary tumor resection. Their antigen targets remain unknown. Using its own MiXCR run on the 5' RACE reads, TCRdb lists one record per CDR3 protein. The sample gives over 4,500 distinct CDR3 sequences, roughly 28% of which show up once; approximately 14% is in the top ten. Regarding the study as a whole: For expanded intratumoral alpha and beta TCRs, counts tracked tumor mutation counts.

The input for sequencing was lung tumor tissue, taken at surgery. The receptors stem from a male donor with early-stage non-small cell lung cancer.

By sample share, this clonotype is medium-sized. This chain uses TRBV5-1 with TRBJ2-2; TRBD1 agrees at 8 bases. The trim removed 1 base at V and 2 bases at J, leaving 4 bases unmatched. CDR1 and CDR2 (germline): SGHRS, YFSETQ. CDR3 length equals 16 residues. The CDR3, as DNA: TGCGCCAGCAGCTTGACAGGACAGGGTAACACCGGGGAGCTGTTTTTT. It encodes CASSLTGQGNTGELFF. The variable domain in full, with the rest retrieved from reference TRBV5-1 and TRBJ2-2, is KAGVTQTPRYLIKTRGQQVTLSCSPISGHRSVSWYQQTPGQGLQFLFEYFSETQRNKGNFPGRFSGRQFSNSRSEMNVSTLELGDSALYLCASSLTGQGNTGELFFGEGSRLTVL.

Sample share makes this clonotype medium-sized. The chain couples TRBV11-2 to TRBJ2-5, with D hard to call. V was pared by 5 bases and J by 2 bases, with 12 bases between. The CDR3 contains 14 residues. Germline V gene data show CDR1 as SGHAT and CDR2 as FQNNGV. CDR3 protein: CASSPARLQETQYF. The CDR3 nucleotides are TGTGCCAGCAGCCCCGCCCGGTTACAAGAGACCCAGTACTTC.

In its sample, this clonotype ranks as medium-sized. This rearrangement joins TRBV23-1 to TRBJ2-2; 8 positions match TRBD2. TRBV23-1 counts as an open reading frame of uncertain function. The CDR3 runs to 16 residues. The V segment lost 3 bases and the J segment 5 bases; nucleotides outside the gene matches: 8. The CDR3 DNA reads TGCGCCAGCAGTCACTCGGGACTAGGGGCGACCGGGGAGCTGTTTTTT. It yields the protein CASSHSGLGATGELFF.

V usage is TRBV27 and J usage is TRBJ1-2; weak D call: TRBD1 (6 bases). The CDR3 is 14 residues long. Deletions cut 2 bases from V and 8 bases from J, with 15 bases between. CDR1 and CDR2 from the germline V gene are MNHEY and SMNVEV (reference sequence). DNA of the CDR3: TGTGCCAGCAGTTTACTATCTGCAGGGGCGGGCTACACCTTC. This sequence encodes CASSLLSAGAGYTF.

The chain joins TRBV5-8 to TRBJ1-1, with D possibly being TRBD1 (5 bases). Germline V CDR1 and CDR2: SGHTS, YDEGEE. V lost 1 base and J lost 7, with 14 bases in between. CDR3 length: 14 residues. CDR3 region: CASSLQTARFEAFF. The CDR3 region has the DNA TGTGCCAGCAGCTTGCAGACAGCTCGTTTTGAAGCTTTCTTT.

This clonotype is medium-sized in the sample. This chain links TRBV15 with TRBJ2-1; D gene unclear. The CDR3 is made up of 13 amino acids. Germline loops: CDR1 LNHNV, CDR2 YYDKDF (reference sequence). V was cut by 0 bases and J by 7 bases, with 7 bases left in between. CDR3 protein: CATSRDMRNEQFF. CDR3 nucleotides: TGTGCCACCAGCAGAGATATGCGGAATGAGCAGTTCTTC.

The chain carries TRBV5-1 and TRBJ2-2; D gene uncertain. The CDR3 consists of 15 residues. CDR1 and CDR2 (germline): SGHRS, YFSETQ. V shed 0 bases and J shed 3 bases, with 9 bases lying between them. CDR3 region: CASSLESTYTGELFF. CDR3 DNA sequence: TGCGCCAGCAGCTTGGAATCGACCTACACCGGGGAGCTGTTTTTT.

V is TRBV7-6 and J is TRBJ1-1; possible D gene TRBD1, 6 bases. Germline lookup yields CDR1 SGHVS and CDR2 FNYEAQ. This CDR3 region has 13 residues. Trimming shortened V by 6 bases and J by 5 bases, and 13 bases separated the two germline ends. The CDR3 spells CASRSTGTTEAFF. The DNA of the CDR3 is TGTGCCAGCAGATCCACAGGGACAACTGAAGCTTTCTTT. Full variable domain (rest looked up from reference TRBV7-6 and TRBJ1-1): GAGVSQSPRYKVTKRGQDVALRCDPISGHVSLYWYRQALGQGPEFLTYFNYEAQQDKSGLPNDRFSAERPEGSISTLTIQRTEQRDSAMYRCASRSTGTTEAFFGQGTRLTVV.

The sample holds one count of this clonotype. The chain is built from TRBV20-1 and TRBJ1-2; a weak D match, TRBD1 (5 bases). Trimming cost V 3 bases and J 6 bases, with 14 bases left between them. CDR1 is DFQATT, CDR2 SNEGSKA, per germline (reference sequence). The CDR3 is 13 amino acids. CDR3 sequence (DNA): TGCAGTGCTAGCGGGGCGTTATTCGATGGCTACACCTTC. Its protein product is CSASGALFDGYTF.

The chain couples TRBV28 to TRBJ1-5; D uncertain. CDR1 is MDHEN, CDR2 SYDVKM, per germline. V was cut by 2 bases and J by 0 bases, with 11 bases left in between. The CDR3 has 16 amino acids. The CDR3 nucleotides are TGTGCCAGCAGTTTACCTAGCTGGTATAGCAATCAGCCCCAGCATTTT. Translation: CASSLPSWYSNQPQHF.

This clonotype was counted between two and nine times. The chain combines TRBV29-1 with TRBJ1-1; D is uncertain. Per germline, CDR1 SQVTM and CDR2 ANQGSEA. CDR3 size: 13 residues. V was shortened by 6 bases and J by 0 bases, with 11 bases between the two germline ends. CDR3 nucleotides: TGCAGCGTCACAGTCGGAGTGAACACTGAAGCTTTCTTT. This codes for CSVTVGVNTEAFF.

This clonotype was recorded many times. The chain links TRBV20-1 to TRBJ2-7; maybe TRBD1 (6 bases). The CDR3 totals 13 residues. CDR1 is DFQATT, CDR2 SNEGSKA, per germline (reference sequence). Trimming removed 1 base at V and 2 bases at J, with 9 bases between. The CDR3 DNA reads TGCAGTGCTAGAGGACAGGTTACCTACGAGCAGTACTTC. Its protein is CSARGQVTYEQYF.

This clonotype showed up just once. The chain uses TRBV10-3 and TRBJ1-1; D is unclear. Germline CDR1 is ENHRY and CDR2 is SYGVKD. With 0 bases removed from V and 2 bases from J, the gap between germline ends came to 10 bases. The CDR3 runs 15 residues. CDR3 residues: CAISESAGANTEAFF. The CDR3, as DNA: TGTGCCATCAGTGAGTCCGCCGGAGCTAACACTGAAGCTTTCTTT.

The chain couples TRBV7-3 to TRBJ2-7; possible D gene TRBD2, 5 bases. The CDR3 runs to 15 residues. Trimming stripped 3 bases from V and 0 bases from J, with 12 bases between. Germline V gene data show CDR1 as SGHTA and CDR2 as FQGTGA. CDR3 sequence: CASSLEDVSSYEQYF. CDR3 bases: TGTGCCAGCAGCTTGGAGGACGTCAGCTCCTACGAGCAGTACTTC.

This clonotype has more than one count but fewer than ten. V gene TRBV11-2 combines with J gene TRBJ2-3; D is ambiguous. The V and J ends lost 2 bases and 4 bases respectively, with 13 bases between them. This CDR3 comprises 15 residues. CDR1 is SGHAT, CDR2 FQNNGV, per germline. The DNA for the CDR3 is TGTGCCAGCAGCTTAAATGCCGCCTGGGCAGATACGCAGTATTTT. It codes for CASSLNAAWADTQYF.

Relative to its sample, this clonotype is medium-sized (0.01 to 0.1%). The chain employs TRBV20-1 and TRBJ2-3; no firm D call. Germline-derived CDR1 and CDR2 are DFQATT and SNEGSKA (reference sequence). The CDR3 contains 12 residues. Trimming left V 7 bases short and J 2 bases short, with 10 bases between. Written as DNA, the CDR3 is TGCAGTGTTCCTGGCCCCACAGATACGCAGTATTTT. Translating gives CSVPGPTDTQYF.

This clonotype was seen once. The DNA for the CDR3 is TGTGCCAGCAGCCTGGACGGGTCGCCCTACGAGCAGTACTTC. Its translation: CASSLDGSPYEQYF. V usage is TRBV5-4 and J usage is TRBJ2-7; D unresolved. The germline gives CDR1 SGHNT, CDR2 YYREEE (reference sequence). Trimming shortened V by 4 bases and J by 2 bases, and 13 bases separated the two germline ends. The CDR3 runs 14 residues.